Described below is a single T cell receptor beta chain sequence and its context. Its antigen is unknown. Sequence at one end of the junction differs from germline and may be a read error. The sample originates from a study of molecular identifiers for immune sequencing clone quantification. Study at large: Replicates involved a five-way split of RNA from around 20,000 or 99,000 naive CD8 cells, with sequencing of four.

Making the bulk TCR libraries relied on previously described methods and listed TCR primers. MiXCR, applied by TCRdb to the PCR reads, yields one record per CDR3 protein. The sample lists 40,000 to 50,000 distinct CDR3 sequences; less than 20% were seen once. General study findings and limits: Underestimated sizes of highly expanded clones could result from identical TCR molecules that share a barcode. Under 1% of molecules in naive cells, but over 99% of effector molecules, belonged to clones above 20 RNA copies.

Germline V CDR1 and CDR2: LGHDT, YNNKEL (reference sequence). The CDR3 loop spans 15 amino acids. This clonotype originated in a human donor in good health. Some libraries in this study had Jurkat cell RNA spiked in. The J gene is TRBJ2-2, the V gene TRBV3-1; D possibly corresponds to TRBD2 (5 bases). The sample was naive CD8+ T cells from blood, with Jurkat cell RNA spiked in. The subset is: FACS-sorted CD8+CD4-CCR7+CD45RA+ naive T cells. The CDR3 is CAGSYLSVNTGELVF. The CDR3 DNA is TGTGCCGGCAGCTACCTATCCGTTAACACCGGGGAGCTGGTTTTT.